A single sample is the source of the 11 T cell receptor beta chains below, sequenced in a study of shared clonotypes between healthy human individuals. The method was immunoSEQ multiplex PCR; TCRdb's version includes in-frame clones alone and lacks a portion of them. This sample has about 2.4 million clones, with under 95% found just once. Sequenced material: naive CD4+ T cells from PBMCs. Noted subset: CD45RA+ positively selected. Receptors were obtained from a man in his late teens or twenties in good health. Some clones in this sample may be carry-over from other donors' samples.

The rearrangement uses TRBV10-3 and TRBJ2-1; D unresolved. V shed 4 bases and J shed 8 bases, with 9 bases lying between them. This CDR3 contains 12 residues. Germline CDR1 and CDR2: ENHRY and SYGVKD. DNA for the CDR3: TGTGCCATCAGTGGAACAGACTATGAGCAGTTCTTC. Amino acids: CAISGTDYEQFF.

This clone was counted once. The chain joins TRBV6-1 to TRBJ2-2; D is uncertain. CDR1 and CDR2 (germline): MNHNS, SASEGT. The V end lost 3 bases, the J end lost 0 bases, and 11 bases lay between the germline ends. The CDR3 is 16 amino acids. The CDR3: CASSDLARTNTGELFF. The CDR3 DNA reads as TGTGCCAGCAGTGATTTGGCTAGAACGAACACCGGGGAGCTGTTTTTT.

The chain carries TRBV11-2 and TRBJ2-7, with a possible D match to TRBD1 (5 bases). CDR1 is SGHAT and CDR2 is FQNNGV in the germline V gene. The CDR3 loop spans 14 amino acids. V was pared by 1 base and J by 3 bases, with 10 bases between. DNA of the CDR3: TGTGCCAGCAGCTTAGCTGGCAGGGACTACGAGCAGTACTTC. Translating gives CASSLAGRDYEQYF.

This chain links TRBV7-8 with TRBJ2-1; TRBD2 is a possible D gene (6 bases). This CDR3 has 16 amino acids. V was pared by 1 base and J by 1 base, with 11 bases between. The germline gives CDR1 SGHVS, CDR2 FQNEAQ. The CDR3 DNA sequence: TGTGCCAGCAGCTTAGATGGCGGGAAGTCCTACAATGAGCAGTTCTTC. This translates into CASSLDGGKSYNEQFF.

The chain couples TRBV9 to TRBJ2-7; TRBD1 agrees at 9 bases. V trimming: 4 bases; J trimming: 5 bases; junction bases outside the gene matches: 10. Germline V CDR1 and CDR2: SGDLS, YYNGEE. CDR3 size: 15 residues. The DNA for the CDR3 is TGTGCCAGCAGCACCTCTGGGACAGGGCTAAACGAGCAGTACTTC. Amino acid sequence: CASSTSGTGLNEQYF.

The V and J genes are TRBV19 and TRBJ1-2; D is unclear. The V gene's germline CDR1 is LNHDA and CDR2 SQIVND (reference sequence). V lost 7 bases to trimming and J lost 2 bases, with 11 bases between them. The CDR3 runs to 13 residues. The CDR3 sequence: CASIRTGNYGYTF. The CDR3 nucleotides are TGTGCCAGTATCAGGACCGGGAACTATGGCTACACCTTC.

The sample holds one count of this clone. Other nucleotide sequences from this sample produce the same CDR3. The rearrangement uses TRBV7-3 and TRBJ2-1; D may be TRBD1 or TRBD2 (5 bases each). CDR1 SGHTA and CDR2 FQGTGA come from the germline V gene. Trimming pared 3 bases from V and 4 bases from J, leaving 7 bases between. CDR3 length: 13 amino acids. The CDR3 DNA reads TGTGCCAGCAGCTTCGGGGCATACAATGAGCAGTTCTTC. It encodes CASSFGAYNEQFF. The complete variable domain, with remaining parts taken from reference TRBV7-3 and TRBJ2-1, reads GAGVSQTPSNKVTEKGKYVELRCDPISGHTALYWYRQSLGQGPEFLIYFQGTGAADDSGLPNDRFFAVRPEGSVSTLKIQRTERGDSAVYLCASSFGAYNEQFFGPGTRLTVL.

This chain connects TRBV6-4 to TRBJ1-1; D call uncertain. The V end was cut by 4 bases, the J end by 8 bases, with 11 bases between. The CDR3 has 12 amino acids. The germline V gene encodes CDR1 MRHNA and CDR2 SNTAGT. The CDR3 DNA follows: TGTGCCAGCAGTGTAGACGGCACCGAAGCTTTCTTT. It codes for CASSVDGTEAFF.

J is TRBJ2-5 and V is TRBV6-5; D perhaps matches TRBD1 (6 bases). The CDR3 runs to 14 residues. Trimming left V 5 bases short and J 5 bases short, with 15 bases between. The germline V gene encodes CDR1 MNHEY and CDR2 SVGAGI. CDR3 loop: CASSEQGWGETQYF. The DNA for the CDR3 is TGTGCCAGCAGTGAACAGGGATGGGGGGAGACCCAGTACTTC.

V is TRBV18 and J is TRBJ1-1; TRBD1 matches 9 bases. CDR3 length: 15 residues. V lost 2 bases and J lost 4; bases outside the gene matches: 5. The germline gives CDR1 KGHSH, CDR2 LQKENI. The CDR3 is CASSPITTGGTEAFF. CDR3 in DNA: TGTGCCAGCTCACCAATAACGACAGGGGGCACTGAAGCTTTCTTT.

The CDR3 sequence: CASGYARGGPLKETQYF. The CDR3, as DNA: TGTGCCAGCGGCTACGCTAGGGGGGGGCCCTTGAAAGAGACCCAGTACTTC. V is TRBV5-6 and J is TRBJ2-5; tentatively, D is TRBD2 (7 bases). The CDR3 length is 17 residues. Germline assignment: CDR1 SGHDT and CDR2 YYEEEE. Trimming cost V 7 bases and J 3 bases, with 25 bases left between them.